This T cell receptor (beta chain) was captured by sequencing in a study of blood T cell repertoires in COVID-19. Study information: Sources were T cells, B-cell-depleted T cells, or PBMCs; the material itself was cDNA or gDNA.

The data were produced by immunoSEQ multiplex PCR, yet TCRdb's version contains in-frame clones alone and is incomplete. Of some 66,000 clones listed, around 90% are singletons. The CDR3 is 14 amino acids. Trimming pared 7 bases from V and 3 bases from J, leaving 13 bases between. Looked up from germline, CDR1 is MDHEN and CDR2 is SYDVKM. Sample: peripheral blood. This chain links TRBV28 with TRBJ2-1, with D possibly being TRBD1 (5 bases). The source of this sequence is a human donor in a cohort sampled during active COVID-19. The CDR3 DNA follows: TGTGCCAGCACCAAAGGGGTGTTCTACAATGAGCAGTTCTTC. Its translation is CASTKGVFYNEQFF.